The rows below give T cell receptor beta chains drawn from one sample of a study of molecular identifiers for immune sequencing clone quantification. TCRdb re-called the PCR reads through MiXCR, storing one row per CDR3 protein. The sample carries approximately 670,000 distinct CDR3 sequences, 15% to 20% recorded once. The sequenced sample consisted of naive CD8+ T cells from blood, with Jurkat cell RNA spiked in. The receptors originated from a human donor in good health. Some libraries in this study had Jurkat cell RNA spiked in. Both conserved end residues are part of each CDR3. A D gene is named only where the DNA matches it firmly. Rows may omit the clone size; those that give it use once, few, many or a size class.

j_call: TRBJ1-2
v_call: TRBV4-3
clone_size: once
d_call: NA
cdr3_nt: TGCGCCAGCAGCCGAGCCACAGGCAGGGCAAGGAGTGGCAACACCTTC
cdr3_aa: CASSRATGRARSGNTF

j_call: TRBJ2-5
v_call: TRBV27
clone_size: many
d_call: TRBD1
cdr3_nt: TGTGCCAGCAGGCCCGGGACAGGGTCGGAGACCCAGTACTTC
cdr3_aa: CASRPGTGSETQYF

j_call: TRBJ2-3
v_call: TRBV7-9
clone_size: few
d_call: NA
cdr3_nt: TGTGCCAGCAGCTTCCCTAATACGCAGTATTTT
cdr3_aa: CASSFPNTQYF

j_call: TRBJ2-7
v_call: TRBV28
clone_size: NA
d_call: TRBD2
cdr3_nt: TGTGCCAGCAGTTTATGGAGGCCCGGGACTAGCGGATACTACGAGCAGTACTTC
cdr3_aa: CASSLWRPGTSGYYEQYF

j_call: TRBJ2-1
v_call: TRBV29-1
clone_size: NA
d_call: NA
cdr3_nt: TGCAGCGTTGAAGGGGGGGGGCTCCAGGGTGAGCAGTTCTTC
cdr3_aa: CSVEGGGLQGEQFF

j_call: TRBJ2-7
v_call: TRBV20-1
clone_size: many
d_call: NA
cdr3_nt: TGCAGTGCTAGTTTTCCGGCGGCCACCTACGAGCAGTACTTC
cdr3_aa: CSASFPAATYEQYF

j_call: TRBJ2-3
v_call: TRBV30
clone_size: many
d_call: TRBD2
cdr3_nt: TGTGCCTGGAGTATTAGTAGCGGGGGTTTGGATACGCAGTATTTT
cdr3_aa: CAWSISSGGLDTQYF

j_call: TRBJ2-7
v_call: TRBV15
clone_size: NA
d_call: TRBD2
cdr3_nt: TGTGCCACCAGCTCGGCTAGCGGGGTACTAAACTACGAGCAGTACTTC
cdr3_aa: CATSSASGVLNYEQYF

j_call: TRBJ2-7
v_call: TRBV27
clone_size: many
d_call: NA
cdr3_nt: TGTGCCAGCAGTGCGTCCCCTGGAGGGACCTACGAGCAGTACTTC
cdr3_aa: CASSASPGGTYEQYF

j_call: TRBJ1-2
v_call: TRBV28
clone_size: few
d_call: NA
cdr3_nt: TGTGCCAGCAGGAAAACTACAGGAATGTATGGCTACACCTTC
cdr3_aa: CASRKTTGMYGYTF

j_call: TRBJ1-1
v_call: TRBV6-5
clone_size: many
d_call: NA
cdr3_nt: TGTGCCAGCAGTTACTCTCCCGGTACAGGGCGTGCTTTCTTT
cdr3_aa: CASSYSPGTGRAFF

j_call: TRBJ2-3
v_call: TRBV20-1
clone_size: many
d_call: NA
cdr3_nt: TGCAGCCGGCCTAGCACAGATACGCAGTATTTT
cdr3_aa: CSRPSTDTQYF

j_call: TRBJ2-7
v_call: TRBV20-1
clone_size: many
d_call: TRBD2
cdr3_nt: TGCAGTGCAACGCTAGCGGGGGGCCTATCCTACGAGCAGTACTTC
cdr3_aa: CSATLAGGLSYEQYF

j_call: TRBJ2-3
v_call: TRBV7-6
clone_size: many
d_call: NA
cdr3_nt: TGTGCCAGCAGCTCCGGAAAAAATACGCAGTATTTT
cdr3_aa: CASSSGKNTQYF

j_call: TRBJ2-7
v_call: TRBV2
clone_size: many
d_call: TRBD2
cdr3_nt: TGTGCCAGCAGTGAAGATAGCGGGGTATACGAGCAGTACTTC
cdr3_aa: CASSEDSGVYEQYF

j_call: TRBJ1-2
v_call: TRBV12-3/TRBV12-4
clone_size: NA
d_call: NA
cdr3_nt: TGTGCCAGCAGTCTGACGCGGATGGATACTAACTATGGCTACACCTTC
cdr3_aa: CASSLTRMDTNYGYTF

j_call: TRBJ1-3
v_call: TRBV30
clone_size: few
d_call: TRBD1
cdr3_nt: TGTGCCTGGACCCAGGGGGATTCGGGAAACACCATATATTTT
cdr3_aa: CAWTQGDSGNTIYF

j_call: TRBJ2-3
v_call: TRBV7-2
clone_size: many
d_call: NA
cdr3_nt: TGTGCCAGCAGCTTAGGGTTAGCGATGGGCACAGATACGCAGTATTTT
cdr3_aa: CASSLGLAMGTDTQYF

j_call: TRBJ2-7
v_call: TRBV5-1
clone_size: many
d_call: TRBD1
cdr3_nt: TGCGCCAGCAGCGCGAGACAGGGCGCATCACACGAGCAGTACTTC
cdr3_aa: CASSARQGASHEQYF

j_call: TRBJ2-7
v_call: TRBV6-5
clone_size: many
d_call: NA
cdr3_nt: TGTGCCAGCAGTCCCTCCTTAGCCAGGGGAGGATTTATCGACGAGCAGTACTTC
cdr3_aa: CASSPSLARGGFIDEQYF

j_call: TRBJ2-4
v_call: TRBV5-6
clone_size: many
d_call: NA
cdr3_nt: TGTGCCAGCAGCTTGCGGGGTAAAAACATTCAGTACTTC
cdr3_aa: CASSLRGKNIQYF

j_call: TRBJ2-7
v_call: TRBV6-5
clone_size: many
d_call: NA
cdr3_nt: TGTGCCAGCAGTTACTCTTTTGGAGCCTACGAGCAGTACTTC
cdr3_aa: CASSYSFGAYEQYF

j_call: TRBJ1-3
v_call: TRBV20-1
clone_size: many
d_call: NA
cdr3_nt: TGCAGTGCTAGAGTTAATTGGGGAGGTTTCGAAAACACCATATATTTT
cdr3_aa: CSARVNWGGFENTIYF

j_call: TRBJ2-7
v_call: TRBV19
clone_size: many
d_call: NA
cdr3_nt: TGTGCCAGTAGTTCAACATGGCCCGCCTCCTACGAGCAGTACTTC
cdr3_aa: CASSSTWPASYEQYF

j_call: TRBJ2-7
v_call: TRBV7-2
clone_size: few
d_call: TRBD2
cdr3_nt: TGTGCCAGCAGCTTTATAGCGGGAGTTACTTCCTACGAGCAGTACTTC
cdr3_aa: CASSFIAGVTSYEQYF

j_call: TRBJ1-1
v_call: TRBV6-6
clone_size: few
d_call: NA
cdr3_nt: TGTGCCAGCAGTTACTTTACAGCGAACACTGAAGCTTTCTTT
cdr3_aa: CASSYFTANTEAFF

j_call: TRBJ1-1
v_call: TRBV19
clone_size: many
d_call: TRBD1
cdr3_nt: TGTGCCAGTAGAAATCAGGGGGCTGGAACTGAAGCTTTCTTT
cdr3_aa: CASRNQGAGTEAFF

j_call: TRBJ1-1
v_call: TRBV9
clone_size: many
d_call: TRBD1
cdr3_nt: TGTGCCAGCAGCTCTCGACAGGGGGCCGGGACTGAAGCTTTCTTT
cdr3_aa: CASSSRQGAGTEAFF